The sample holds a few counts of the clone carrying this T cell receptor beta chain. Its antigen is unidentified. This sample was included in a study of T cells after yellow fever vaccination. Regarding the study as a whole: The secondary response was weaker, and its peak arrived faster, on day 5 versus 15.

TCRdb used MiXCR to reprocess the 5' RACE reads, holding one entry per CDR3 protein. This sample yields a few hundred thousand distinct CDR3 sequences, of which less than 20% are seen a single time; roughly 17% belongs to the top ten. The V gene's germline CDR1 is SGHRS and CDR2 YFSETQ. The CDR3 extends over 15 amino acids. V lost 0 bases to trimming and J lost 10 bases, with 14 bases between them. The sample consisted of PBMCs, taken about 5 days after the first yellow fever vaccination. This rearrangement joins TRBV5-1 to TRBJ1-6, with a tentative D call TRBD1 (5 bases). This receptor was obtained from a man in his late teens or twenties who received the YFV17D yellow fever vaccine. CDR3 nucleotides: TGCGCCAGCAGCTTGGAGGCAGGGAGGCAATCACCCCTCCACTTT. Amino acids: CASSLEAGRQSPLHF.